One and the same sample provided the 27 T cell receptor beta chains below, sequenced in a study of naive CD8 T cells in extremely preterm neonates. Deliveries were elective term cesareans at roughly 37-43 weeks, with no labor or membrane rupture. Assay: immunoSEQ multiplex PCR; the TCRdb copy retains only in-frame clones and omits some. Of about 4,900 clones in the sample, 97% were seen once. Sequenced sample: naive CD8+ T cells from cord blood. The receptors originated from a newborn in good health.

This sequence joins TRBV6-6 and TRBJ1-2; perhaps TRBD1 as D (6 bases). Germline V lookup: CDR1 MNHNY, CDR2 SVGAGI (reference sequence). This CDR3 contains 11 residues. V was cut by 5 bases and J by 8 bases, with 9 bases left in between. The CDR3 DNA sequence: TGTGCCAGCAGTCCAGGGGACGGCTACACCTTC. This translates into CASSPGDGYTF.

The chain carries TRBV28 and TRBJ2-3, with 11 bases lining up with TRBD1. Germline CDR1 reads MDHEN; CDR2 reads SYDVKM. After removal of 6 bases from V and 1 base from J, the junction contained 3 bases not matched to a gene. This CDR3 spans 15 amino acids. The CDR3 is CASSRGQGGTDTQYF. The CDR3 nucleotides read TGTGCCAGCAGCCGGGGACAGGGGGGCACAGATACGCAGTATTTT. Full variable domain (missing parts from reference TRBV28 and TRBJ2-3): DVKVTQSSRYLVKRTGEKVFLECVQDMDHENMFWYRQDPGLGLRLIYFSYDVKMKEKGDIPEGYSVSREKKERFSLILESASTNQTSMYLCASSRGQGGTDTQYFGPGTRLTVL.

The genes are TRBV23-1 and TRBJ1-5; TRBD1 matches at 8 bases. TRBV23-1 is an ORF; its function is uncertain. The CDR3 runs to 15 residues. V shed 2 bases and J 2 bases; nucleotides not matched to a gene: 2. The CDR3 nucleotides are TGCGCCAGCAGTCAAGGGGGACAGGGCAATCAGCCCCAGCATTTT. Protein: CASSQGGQGNQPQHF.

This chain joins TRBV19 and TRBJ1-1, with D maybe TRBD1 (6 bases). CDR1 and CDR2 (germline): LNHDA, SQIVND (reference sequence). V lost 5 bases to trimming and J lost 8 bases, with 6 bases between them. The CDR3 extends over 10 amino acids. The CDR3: CASSGGEAFF. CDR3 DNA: TGTGCCAGTAGTGGGGGCGAAGCTTTCTTT.

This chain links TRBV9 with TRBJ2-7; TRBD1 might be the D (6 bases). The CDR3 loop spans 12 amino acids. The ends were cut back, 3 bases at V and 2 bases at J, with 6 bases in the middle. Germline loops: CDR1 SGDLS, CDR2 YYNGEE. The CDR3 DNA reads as TGTGCCAGCAGCGGGGACACCTACGAGCAGTACTTC. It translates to CASSGDTYEQYF.

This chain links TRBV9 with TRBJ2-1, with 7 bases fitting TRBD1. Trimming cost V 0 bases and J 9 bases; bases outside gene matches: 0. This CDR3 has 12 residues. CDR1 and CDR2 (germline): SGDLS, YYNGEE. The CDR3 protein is CASSVGQGEQFF. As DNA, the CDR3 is TGTGCCAGCAGCGTAGGACAGGGTGAGCAGTTCTTC.

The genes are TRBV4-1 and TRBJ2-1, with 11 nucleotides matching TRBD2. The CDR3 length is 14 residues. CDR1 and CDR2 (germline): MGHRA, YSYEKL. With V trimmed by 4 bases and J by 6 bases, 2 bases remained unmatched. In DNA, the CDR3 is TGCGCCAGCAGCCTAGCGGGAGGGGGCAATGAGCAGTTCTTC. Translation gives CASSLAGGGNEQFF.

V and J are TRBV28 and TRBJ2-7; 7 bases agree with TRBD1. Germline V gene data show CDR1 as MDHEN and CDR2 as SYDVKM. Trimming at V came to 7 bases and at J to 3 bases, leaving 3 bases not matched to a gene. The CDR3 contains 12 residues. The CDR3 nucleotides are TGTGCCAGCACCCCAGGGGGCTACGAGCAGTACTTC. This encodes CASTPGGYEQYF.

For the CDR3, the DNA is TGCGCCAGCAGCCAAAACAGGGGACAGTTCCATGGCTACACCTTC. Protein product: CASSQNRGQFHGYTF. The chain couples TRBV4-3 to TRBJ1-2; 7 bases are a match to TRBD1. V was pared by 2 bases and J by 6 bases, with 9 bases of the junction left unmatched. This CDR3 has 15 residues. Germline assignment: CDR1 LGHNA and CDR2 YSLEER.

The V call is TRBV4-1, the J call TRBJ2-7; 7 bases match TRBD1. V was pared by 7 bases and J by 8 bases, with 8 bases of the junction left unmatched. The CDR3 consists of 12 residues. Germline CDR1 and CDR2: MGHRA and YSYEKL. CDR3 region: CASMSGGTQQYF. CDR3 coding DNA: TGCGCCAGCATGTCAGGGGGAACCCAGCAGTACTTC.

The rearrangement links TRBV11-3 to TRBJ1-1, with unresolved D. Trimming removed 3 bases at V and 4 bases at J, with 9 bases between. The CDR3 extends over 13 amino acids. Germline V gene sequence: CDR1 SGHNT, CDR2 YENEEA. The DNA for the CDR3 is TGTGCCAGCAGCTTGATACCCGGCACTGAAGCTTTCTTT. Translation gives CASSLIPGTEAFF.

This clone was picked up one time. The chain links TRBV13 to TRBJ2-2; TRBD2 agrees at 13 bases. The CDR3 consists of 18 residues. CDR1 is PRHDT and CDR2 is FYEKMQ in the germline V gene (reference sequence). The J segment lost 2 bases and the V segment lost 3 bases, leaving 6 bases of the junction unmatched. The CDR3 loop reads CASSFGTSGVRNTGELFF. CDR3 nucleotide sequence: TGTGCCAGCAGCTTCGGGACTAGCGGGGTTCGAAACACCGGGGAGCTGTTTTTT.

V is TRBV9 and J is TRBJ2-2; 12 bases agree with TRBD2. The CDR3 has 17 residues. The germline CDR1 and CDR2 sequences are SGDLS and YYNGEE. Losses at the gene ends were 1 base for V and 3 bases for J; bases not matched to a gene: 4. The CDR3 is CASSVRLAGGYTGELFF. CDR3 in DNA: TGTGCCAGCAGCGTACGGCTAGCGGGAGGGTACACCGGGGAGCTGTTTTTT.

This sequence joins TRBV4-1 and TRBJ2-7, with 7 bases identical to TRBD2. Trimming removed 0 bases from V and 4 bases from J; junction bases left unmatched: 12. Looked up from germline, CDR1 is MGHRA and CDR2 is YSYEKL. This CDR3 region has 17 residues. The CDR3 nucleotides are TGCGCCAGCAGCCAAGAGAACGTTAGAGCGGGGTCGTACGAGCAGTACTTC. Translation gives CASSQENVRAGSYEQYF.

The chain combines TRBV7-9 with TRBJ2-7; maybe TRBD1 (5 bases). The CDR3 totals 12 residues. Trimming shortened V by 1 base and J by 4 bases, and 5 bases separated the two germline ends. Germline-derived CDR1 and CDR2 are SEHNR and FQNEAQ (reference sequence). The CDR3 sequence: CASSLGQYEQYF. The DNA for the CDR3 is TGTGCCAGCAGCTTAGGACAGTACGAGCAGTACTTC. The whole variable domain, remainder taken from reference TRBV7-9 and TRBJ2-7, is DTGVSQNPRHKITKRGQNVTFRCDPISEHNRLYWYRQTLGQGPEFLTYFQNEAQLEKSRLLSDRFSAERPKGSFSTLEIQRTEQGDSAMYLCASSLGQYEQYFGPGTRLTVT.

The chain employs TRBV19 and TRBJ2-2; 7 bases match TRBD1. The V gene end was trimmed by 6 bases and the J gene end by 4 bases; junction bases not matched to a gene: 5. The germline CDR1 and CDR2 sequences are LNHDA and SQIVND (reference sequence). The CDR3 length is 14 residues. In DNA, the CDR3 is TGTGCCAGTAGCGGACAGGAGCGCACCGGGGAGCTGTTTTTT. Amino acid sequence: CASSGQERTGELFF.

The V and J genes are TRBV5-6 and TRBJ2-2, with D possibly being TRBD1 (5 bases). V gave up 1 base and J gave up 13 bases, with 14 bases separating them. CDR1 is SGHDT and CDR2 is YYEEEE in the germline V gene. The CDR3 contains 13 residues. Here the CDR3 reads CASSLSPIQGLFF. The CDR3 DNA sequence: TGTGCCAGCAGCTTGAGTCCCATTCAGGGGCTGTTTTTT.

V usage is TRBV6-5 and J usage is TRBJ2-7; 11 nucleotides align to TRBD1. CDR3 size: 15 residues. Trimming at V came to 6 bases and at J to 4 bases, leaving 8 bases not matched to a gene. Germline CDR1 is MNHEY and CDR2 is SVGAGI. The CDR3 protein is CASSDGQGASYEQYF. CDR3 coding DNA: TGTGCCAGCAGCGACGGACAGGGGGCTTCGTACGAGCAGTACTTC.

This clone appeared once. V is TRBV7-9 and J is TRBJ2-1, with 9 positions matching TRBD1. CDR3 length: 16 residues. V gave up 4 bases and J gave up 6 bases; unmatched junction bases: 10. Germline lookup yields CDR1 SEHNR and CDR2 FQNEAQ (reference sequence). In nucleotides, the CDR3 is TGTGCCAGCAGCTCAAATTTTTGGGACAGGGTCAATGAGCAGTTCTTC. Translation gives CASSSNFWDRVNEQFF.

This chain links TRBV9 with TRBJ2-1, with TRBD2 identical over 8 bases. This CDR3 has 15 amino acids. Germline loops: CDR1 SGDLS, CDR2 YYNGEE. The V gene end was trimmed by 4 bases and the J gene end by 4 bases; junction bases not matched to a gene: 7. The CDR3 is CASSPSGGPYNEQFF. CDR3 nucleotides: TGTGCCAGCAGCCCAAGCGGGGGTCCTTACAATGAGCAGTTCTTC.

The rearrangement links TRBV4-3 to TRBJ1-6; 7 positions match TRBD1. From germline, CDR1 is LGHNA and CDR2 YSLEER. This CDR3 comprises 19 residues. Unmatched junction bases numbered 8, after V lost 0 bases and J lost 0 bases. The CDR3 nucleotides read TGCGCCAGCAGCCAAGATCGAGGGACAGCTATCTCCTATAATTCACCCCTCCACTTT. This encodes CASSQDRGTAISYNSPLHF.

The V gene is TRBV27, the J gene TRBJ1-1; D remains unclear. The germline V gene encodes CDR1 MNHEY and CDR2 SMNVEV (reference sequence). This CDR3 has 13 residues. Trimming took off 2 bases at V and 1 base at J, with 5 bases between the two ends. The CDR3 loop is CASSLGWNTEAFF. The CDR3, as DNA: TGTGCCAGCAGTTTAGGCTGGAACACTGAAGCTTTCTTT.

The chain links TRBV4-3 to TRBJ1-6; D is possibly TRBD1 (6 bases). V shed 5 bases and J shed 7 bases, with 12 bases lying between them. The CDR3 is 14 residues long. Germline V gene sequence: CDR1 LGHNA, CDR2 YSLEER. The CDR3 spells CASSDDRNNSPLHF. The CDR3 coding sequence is TGCGCCAGCAGCGACGACAGGAACAATTCACCCCTCCACTTT.

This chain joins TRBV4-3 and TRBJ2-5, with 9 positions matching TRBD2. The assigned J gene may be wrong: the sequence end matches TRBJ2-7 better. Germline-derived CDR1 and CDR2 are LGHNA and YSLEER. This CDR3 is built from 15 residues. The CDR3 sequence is CASSQDLAGWYEQYF. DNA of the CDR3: TGCGCCAGCAGCCAAGACCTAGCGGGATGGTACGAGCAGTACTTC.

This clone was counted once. The CDR3 DNA sequence: TGTGCCAGCAGTTTACTAGCGGGATACAATGAGCAGTTCTTC. It is translated as CASSLLAGYNEQFF. The J gene is TRBJ2-1, the V gene TRBV28; 9 nucleotides agree with TRBD2. V lost 2 bases to trimming and J lost 4 bases; unmatched junction nucleotides: 0. The length of the CDR3 is 14 residues. Germline-derived CDR1 and CDR2 are MDHEN and SYDVKM.

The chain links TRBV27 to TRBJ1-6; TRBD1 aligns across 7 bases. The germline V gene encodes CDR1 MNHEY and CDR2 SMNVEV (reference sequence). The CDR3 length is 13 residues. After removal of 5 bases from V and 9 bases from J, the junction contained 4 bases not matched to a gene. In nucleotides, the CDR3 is TGTGCCAGCAGTCTCCCAGGGGGTTCACCCCTCCACTTT. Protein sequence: CASSLPGGSPLHF.

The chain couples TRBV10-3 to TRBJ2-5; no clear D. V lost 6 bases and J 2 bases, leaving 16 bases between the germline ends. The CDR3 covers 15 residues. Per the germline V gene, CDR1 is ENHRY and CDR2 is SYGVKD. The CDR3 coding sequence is TGTGCCATCAGGAACCTAGAAAGTGGGCAAGAGACCCAGTACTTC. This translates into CAIRNLESGQETQYF.